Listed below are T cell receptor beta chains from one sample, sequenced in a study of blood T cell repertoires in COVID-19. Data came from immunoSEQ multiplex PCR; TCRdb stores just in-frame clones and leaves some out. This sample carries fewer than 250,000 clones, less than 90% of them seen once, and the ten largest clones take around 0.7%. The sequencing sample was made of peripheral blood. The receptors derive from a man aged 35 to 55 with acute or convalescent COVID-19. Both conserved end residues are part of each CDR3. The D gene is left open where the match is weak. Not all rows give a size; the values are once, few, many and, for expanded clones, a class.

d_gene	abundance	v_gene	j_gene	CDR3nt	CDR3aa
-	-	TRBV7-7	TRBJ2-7	TGTGCTAGCAGCCCGGGAGCGCCCCGGTGGGACGAGCAGTACTTC	CASSPGAPRWDEQYF
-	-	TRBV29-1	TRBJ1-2	TGCAGCGCCAACCCACCGGGGAATGGCTATGGCTACACCTTC	CSANPPGNGYGYTF
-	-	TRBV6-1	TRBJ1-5	TGTGCCAGCAGTGAAGCAGGTTGGGGGGAGGGGCAGCCCCAGCATTTT	CASSEAGWGEGQPQHF
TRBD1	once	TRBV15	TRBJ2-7	TGTGCCACCAGCAGAGATTGGTCAGGGGGCAAGTACGAGCAGTACTTC	CATSRDWSGGKYEQYF
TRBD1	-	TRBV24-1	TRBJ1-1	TGTGCCACCAGTGATTTGGCCGGGACAGGTTCGGTGGAAGCTTTCTTT	CATSDLAGTGSVEAFF
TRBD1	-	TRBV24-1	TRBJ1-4	TGTGCCACCAGTGAGCAACAGGGGGCAAGGGAAAAACTGTTTTTT	CATSEQQGAREKLFF
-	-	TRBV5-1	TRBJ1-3	TGCGCCAGCAGCTTGGTGGCAGAAACTGGAAACACCATATATTTT	CASSLVAETGNTIYF
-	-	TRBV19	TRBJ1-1	TGTGCCAGTAGTATACTCGTCGGCACTGAAGCTTTCTTT	CASSILVGTEAFF
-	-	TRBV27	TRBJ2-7	TGTGCCAGCAGTCAATGGGACTCTTCCTACGAGCAGTACTTC	CASSQWDSSYEQYF
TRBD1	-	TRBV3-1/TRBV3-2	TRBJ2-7	TGTGCCAGCAGCCGTACAGGGGTCGGCGAGCAGTACTTC	CASSRTGVGEQYF
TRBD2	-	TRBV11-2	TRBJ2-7	TGTGCCAGCAGCCCCTTGGGGGGGGACTCCTACGAGCAGTACTTC	CASSPLGGDSYEQYF
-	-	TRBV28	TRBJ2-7	TGTGCCAGCAGTTTGTCCCTACGCCTTACAGGGAACAAGTACGAGCAGTACTTC	CASSLSLRLTGNKYEQYF
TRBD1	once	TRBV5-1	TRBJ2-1	TGCGCCAGCAGCTTCACCCCTCAGGGGGTCAACAATGAGCAGTTCTTC	CASSFTPQGVNNEQFF
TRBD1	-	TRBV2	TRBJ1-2	TGTGCCAGCAGTAGACAGGGGGCCCAAAACTATGGCTACACCTTC	CASSRQGAQNYGYTF
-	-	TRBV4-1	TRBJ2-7	TGCGCCAGCAGCCAAGATTGGGGCGATTTCTACGAGCAGTACTTC	CASSQDWGDFYEQYF
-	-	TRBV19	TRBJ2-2	TGTGCCAGTAGCACACTAGCCCTGAACACCGGGGAGCTGTTTTTT	CASSTLALNTGELFF
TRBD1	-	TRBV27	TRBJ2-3	TGTGCCAGCAGTTCCCCGGGACAGGGGGACACAGATACGCAGTATTTT	CASSSPGQGDTDTQYF
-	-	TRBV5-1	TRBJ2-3	TGCGCCAGCAGCTTGGGCGCAGGGGCGCGTGGCACAGATACGCAGTATTTT	CASSLGAGARGTDTQYF
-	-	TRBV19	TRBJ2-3	TGTGCCAGTAACGGAGCTAGCACAGATACGCAGTATTTT	CASNGASTDTQYF
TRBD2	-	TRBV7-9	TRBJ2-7	TGTGCCAGCAGCCCCGGGACTAGCTTAGTCGTTCTGTACTTC	CASSPGTSLVVLYF
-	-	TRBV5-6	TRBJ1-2	TGTGCCAGCAGTTTGAGCATGAGGGACTATGGCTACACCTTC	CASSLSMRDYGYTF
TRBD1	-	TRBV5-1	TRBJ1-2	TGCGCCAGCAGCACGATTGGTGAGGGACAGTCTAACTATGGCTACACCTTC	CASSTIGEGQSNYGYTF
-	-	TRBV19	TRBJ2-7	TGTGCCAGTCTGGCGGGGAGCGAGCAGTACTTC	CASLAGSEQYF
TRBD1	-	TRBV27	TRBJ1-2	TGTGCCAGCAGCCGGGACAGGGTGGGCGGCTACACCTTC	CASSRDRVGGYTF
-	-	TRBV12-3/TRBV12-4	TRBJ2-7	TGTGCCAGCAGTTTGATCAATCGGGAGCAGTACTTC	CASSLINREQYF
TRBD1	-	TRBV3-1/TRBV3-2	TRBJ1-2	TGTGCCAGCAGCCAATCCGGGACAGCTTATGGCTACACCTTC	CASSQSGTAYGYTF
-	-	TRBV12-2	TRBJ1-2	TGTGCAAGTACTCCGCAAACTTATGGCTACACCTTC	CASTPQTYGYTF
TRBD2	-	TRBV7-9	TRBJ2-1	TGTGCCAGCAGCCCCGTCTTAGCGGGAGTTGAGCAGTTCTTC	CASSPVLAGVEQFF
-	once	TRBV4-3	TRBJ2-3	TGCGCCAGCAGCCCGGGACAATGGCAGGGGTCAGATACGCAGTATTTT	CASSPGQWQGSDTQYF
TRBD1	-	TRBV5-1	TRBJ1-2	TGCGCCAGCAGCTTTCCCGCAGAGAGTGGACAGGGGCGAGGCTACACCTTC	CASSFPAESGQGRGYTF
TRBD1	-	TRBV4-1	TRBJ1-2	TGCGCCAGCAGCCGCTACTCCACAGGGGGCTTTTATGGCTACACCTTC	CASSRYSTGGFYGYTF
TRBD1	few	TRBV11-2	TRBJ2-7	TGTGCCAGCAGCTCCGTAAGGACAGGGGGCACCTACGAGCAGTACTTC	CASSSVRTGGTYEQYF
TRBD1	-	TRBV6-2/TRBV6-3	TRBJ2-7	TGTGCCAGCAGTTACACGCGGACAGGGGGGTCCCTATACGAGCAGTACTTC	CASSYTRTGGSLYEQYF
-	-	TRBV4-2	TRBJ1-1	TGTGCCAGCAGCCAGGGGGGGATGAATGAAGCTTTCTTT	CASSQGGMNEAFF
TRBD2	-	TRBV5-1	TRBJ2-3	TGCGCCAGCAGCTTGGAAGGACTAGCGGGGGCCAGCACAGATACGCAGTATTTT	CASSLEGLAGASTDTQYF
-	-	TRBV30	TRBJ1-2	TGTGCCTGGGGCTTTATAAATGGCTACACCTTC	CAWGFINGYTF
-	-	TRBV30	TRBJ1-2	TGTGCCTGGAGTGTCTCCGGCGGGACGTCAGACTACACCTTC	CAWSVSGGTSDYTF
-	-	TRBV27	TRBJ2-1	TGTGCCAGCAGTTTTCTCCTGACGGGACACCAAAGCTCCTACAATGAGCAGTTCTTC	CASSFLLTGHQSSYNEQFF
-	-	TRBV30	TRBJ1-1	TGTGCCTGGAGAAGGGGGGGGAACACTGAAGCTTTCTTT	CAWRRGGNTEAFF
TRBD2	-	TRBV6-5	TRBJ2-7	TGTGCCAGCAGTTACTCCTGGACTAGCGGCCCCTACGAGCAGTACTTC	CASSYSWTSGPYEQYF
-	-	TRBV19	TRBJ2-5	TGTGCCAGTAGTATAGGGACAGCCGATCAAGAGACCCAGTACTTC	CASSIGTADQETQYF
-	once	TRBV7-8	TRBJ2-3	TGTGCCAGCAGCTTTCGCGCAACAGCCCGCACAGATACGCAGTATTTT	CASSFRATARTDTQYF
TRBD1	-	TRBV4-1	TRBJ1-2	TGCGCCAGCAGCCAAGACAGGGGGTTTTATGGCTACACCTTC	CASSQDRGFYGYTF
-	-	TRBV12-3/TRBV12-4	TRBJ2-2	TGTGCCAGCACCTACGGTCCGGAGCTGTTTTTT	CASTYGPELFF
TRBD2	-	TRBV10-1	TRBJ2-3	TGCGCCAGCAGTGGGGGGGGATTGGGCACAGATACGCAGTATTTT	CASSGGGLGTDTQYF
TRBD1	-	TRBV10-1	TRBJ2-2	TGCGCCAGTACTACAGGGGAGACCGGGGAGCTGTTTTTT	CASTTGETGELFF
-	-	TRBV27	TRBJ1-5	TGTGCCAGCAGTTTACGCCCTCGGGGCAATCAGCCCCAGCATTTT	CASSLRPRGNQPQHF
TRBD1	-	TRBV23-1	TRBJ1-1	TGCGCCAGCAGTCGGGACAGTTACACTGAAGCTTTCTTT	CASSRDSYTEAFF
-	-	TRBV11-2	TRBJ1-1	TGTGCCAGCAGCTTAGGAAGGGGGTGGATGAACACTGAAGCTTTCTTT	CASSLGRGWMNTEAFF
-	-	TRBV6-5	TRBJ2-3	TGTGCCAGTGGGAAGGGCAGGGGCACAGATACGCAGTATTTT	CASGKGRGTDTQYF
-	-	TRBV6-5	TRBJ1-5	TGTGCCAGTGGAAGGGCAGGGCTTAATCAGCCCCAGCATTTT	CASGRAGLNQPQHF
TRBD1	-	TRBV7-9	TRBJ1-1	TGTGCCAGCAGCTTGTTATGGGGGCCAGGGGGCAACACTGAAGCTTTCTTT	CASSLLWGPGGNTEAFF
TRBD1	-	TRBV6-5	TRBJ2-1	TGTGCCAGCAGTCCTCCGGGACAGGTACCCAATGAGCAGTTCTTC	CASSPPGQVPNEQFF
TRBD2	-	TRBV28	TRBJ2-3	TGTGCCAGCAGTTTGGGGAGGGTAGATACGCAGTATTTT	CASSLGRVDTQYF
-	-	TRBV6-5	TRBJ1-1	TGTGCCAGCTCAGGACAGTTGAACACTGAAGCTTTCTTT	CASSGQLNTEAFF